These 26 T cell receptor beta chains came from one sample sequenced in a study of vaccination and CD4 T cells after COVID-19. For these TCRs, the target antigens are not known. Treatment denoted: approximately nine-day PBMC culture with coronavirus spike peptide pools or control peptides (ViraFEST assay). Researchers collected the unexposed donor's CD4+ T cells before the COVID-19 pandemic (2011-2018). The Oncomine TCR Beta short-read assay was applied to DNA of cultured CD4+ T cells. TCRdb analysed the PCR reads with MiXCR anew, one entry per CDR3 protein. The sample includes under 10,000 distinct CDR3 sequences, more than 35% of them seen just once. Sequencing was done on a sample of CD4+ T cells from blood, cultured in vitro. The receptors were sampled from a human donor in good health.

This clonotype came up a few times. The CDR3 bases are TGTGCCAGCAGTCGGGGGGCCTATGGCTACACCTTC. This gives the protein CASSRGAYGYTF. The chain links TRBV6-1 to TRBJ1-2, with D possibly being TRBD1 (6 bases). Trimming took 5 bases from V and 4 from J, leaving 8 bases between them. The CDR3 has 12 residues. Germline values: CDR1 MNHNS, CDR2 SASEGT.

The sample holds a few counts of this clonotype. CDR3 amino acids: CASSYLNRVSGSRYEQYF. The CDR3 DNA follows: TGTGCCAGCAGTTACTTAAATAGAGTAAGCGGGAGTCGCTACGAGCAGTACTTC. V gene TRBV6-5 combines with J gene TRBJ2-7; 8 bases agree with TRBD2. The CDR3 is 18 amino acids. CDR1 and CDR2 from the germline V gene are MNHEY and SVGAGI. V dropped 1 base and J dropped 3; count of bases not matched to a gene: 14.

This clonotype was picked up a small number of times. This sequence joins TRBV20-1 and TRBJ2-7, with D perhaps matching TRBD1 or TRBD2 (6 bases each). Germline V lookup: CDR1 DFQATT, CDR2 SNEGSKA (reference sequence). Trimming removed 0 bases at V and 4 bases at J, with 16 bases between. The CDR3 is made up of 15 amino acids. CDR3 nucleotides: TGCAGTGCTAGAGATCGGGGGCGGACGTTATACGAGCAGTACTTC. Translation: CSARDRGRTLYEQYF.

The rearrangement joins TRBV19 to TRBJ2-5; 9 bases align to TRBD2. V was clipped by 4 bases and J by 5 bases; unmatched bases: 11. Germline V lookup: CDR1 LNHDA, CDR2 SQIVND (reference sequence). CDR3 length: 16 residues. The DNA of the CDR3 is TGTGCCAGTAGTAGAATCCTTAGCGGGAGAATCGAGACCCAGTACTTC. This sequence encodes CASSRILSGRIETQYF.

The rearrangement uses TRBV20-1 and TRBJ2-7; 12 bases line up with TRBD2. The V gene's germline CDR1 is DFQATT and CDR2 SNEGSKA (reference sequence). The V segment lost 4 bases and the J segment 8 bases; nucleotides outside the gene matches: 6. This CDR3 region has 13 residues. CDR3 coding DNA: TGCAGTGCTACACTAGCGGGAGGCGACCAGCAGTACTTC. The encoded protein is CSATLAGGDQQYF.

The rearrangement uses TRBV20-1 and TRBJ1-1; D is unclear. The CDR3 spans 15 residues. V lost 1 base to trimming and J lost 3 bases, with 15 bases between them. CDR1 is DFQATT and CDR2 is SNEGSKA in the germline V gene (reference sequence). The chain's CDR3 is CSARVGWAKDTEAFF. The DNA of the CDR3 is TGCAGTGCTAGAGTGGGCTGGGCGAAAGACACTGAAGCTTTCTTT.

The V gene is TRBV30, the J gene TRBJ1-1; 8 bases agree with TRBD1. Looked up from germline, CDR1 is GTSNPN and CDR2 is SVGIG (reference sequence). The V gene end was trimmed by 4 bases and the J gene end by 1 base; junction bases not matched to a gene: 11. The CDR3 length is 16 residues. This chain's CDR3 is CAWTLDRVFTNTEAFF. In DNA form, the CDR3 reads TGTGCCTGGACCTTGGACAGGGTGTTCACGAACACTGAAGCTTTCTTT.

The CDR3 reads CSARWEWSTEAFF. The CDR3 DNA reads as TGCAGTGCTAGATGGGAGTGGAGCACTGAAGCTTTCTTT. The chain has TRBV20-1 and TRBJ1-1; D remains unclear. Germline CDR1 and CDR2: DFQATT and SNEGSKA (reference sequence). Trimming cost V 2 bases and J 4 bases, with 11 bases left between them. The CDR3 totals 13 residues.

The chain couples TRBV5-4 to TRBJ1-2, with 10 bases lining up with TRBD1. Germline V gene sequence: CDR1 SGHNT, CDR2 YYREEE (reference sequence). The CDR3 has 13 residues. Trimming cost V 9 bases and J 4 bases; bases outside gene matches: 6. CDR3 nucleotide sequence: TGTGCCACCGGGACAGGGGTTTCCTATGGCTACACCTTC. It specifies CATGTGVSYGYTF.

J is TRBJ2-5 and V is TRBV19; the match to TRBD2 covers 11 bases. Germline trimming cut 4 bases from V and 2 bases from J; bases unmatched to any gene: 6. Germline CDR1 is LNHDA and CDR2 is SQIVND (reference sequence). The CDR3 consists of 16 residues. The CDR3 protein is CASSTSGGLLQETQYF. The CDR3 DNA reads TGTGCCAGTAGTACTAGCGGGGGGCTTTTACAAGAGACCCAGTACTTC.

This clonotype was counted between two and nine times. The J gene is TRBJ2-3, the V gene TRBV12-3 or TRBV12-4; D possibly corresponds to TRBD2 (5 bases). The CDR3 has 13 residues. Trimming cost V 4 bases and J 4 bases, with 9 bases left between them. The CDR3 spells CASSYGNADTQYF. DNA of the CDR3: TGTGCCAGCAGTTACGGGAATGCAGATACGCAGTATTTT.

The chain has TRBV4-3 and TRBJ2-3; TRBD1 aligns across 9 bases. Germline-derived CDR1 and CDR2 are LGHNA and YSLEER. The J segment lost 3 bases and the V segment lost 3 bases, leaving 7 bases of the junction unmatched. The CDR3 sequence is 16 residues long. The CDR3 reads CASSQMTGQGTDTQYF. The CDR3 DNA is TGCGCCAGCAGCCAGATGACGGGACAGGGTACAGATACGCAGTATTTT.

This clonotype was observed a few times. The chain uses TRBV6-4 and TRBJ1-1, with TRBD1 as a possible D gene (5 bases). V shed 6 bases and J shed 0 bases, with 11 bases lying between them. The CDR3 spans 14 residues. CDR1 is MRHNA and CDR2 is SNTAGT in the germline V gene. CDR3 sequence (DNA): TGTGCCAGCAGGGGGACGGATATGAACACTGAAGCTTTCTTT. Amino acid sequence: CASRGTDMNTEAFF.

The V and J genes are TRBV24-1 and TRBJ2-1; 7 nucleotides agree with TRBD2. CDR3 length equals 17 residues. V was pared by 2 bases and J by 5 bases, with 11 bases of the junction left unmatched. The germline V gene encodes CDR1 KGHDR and CDR2 SFDVKD. Written as DNA, the CDR3 is TGTGCCACCAGTGATTCCCCGGGGCTAGCGGCTAACAATGAGCAGTTCTTC. Amino acids: CATSDSPGLAANNEQFF.

The J gene is TRBJ1-2, the V gene TRBV29-1; D perhaps matches TRBD1 (6 bases). There are 14 residues in the CDR3. Between the trimmed V and J ends, which lost 4 bases and 4 bases, there was a span of 16 bases. Germline assignment: CDR1 SQVTM and CDR2 ANQGSEA. The CDR3, as DNA: TGCAGCGTTGTGAGGCTACCGGACAGCTATGGCTACACCTTC. Translation: CSVVRLPDSYGYTF.

The chain uses TRBV7-6 and TRBJ1-5; D is undetermined. The CDR3 loop spans 17 amino acids. V was trimmed by 1 base and J by 0 bases, leaving 13 bases between them. Germline V CDR1 and CDR2: SGHVS, FNYEAQ. CDR3 loop: CASSLDFRGNSNQPQHF. The CDR3, as DNA: TGTGCCAGCAGCTTAGATTTTCGGGGAAATAGCAATCAGCCCCAGCATTTT.

The CDR3 reads CASSREQGARYGYTF. The CDR3 region has the DNA TGTGCCAGCAGTCGCGAACAGGGGGCGCGTTATGGCTACACCTTC. This chain joins TRBV6-4 and TRBJ1-2; 9 bases fit TRBD1. The length of the CDR3 is 15 residues. In germline, CDR1 is MRHNA, CDR2 SNTAGT. V was pared by 5 bases and J by 5 bases, with 9 bases of the junction left unmatched.

This clonotype has only a few counts. The chain is built from TRBV20-1 and TRBJ1-2; TRBD1 matches at 7 bases. Germline loops: CDR1 DFQATT, CDR2 SNEGSKA (reference sequence). V trimming: 5 bases; J trimming: 0 bases; junction bases outside the gene matches: 6. The CDR3 totals 14 residues. The CDR3 nucleotides read TGCAGTGCTGCCGCCGGGACAGCTAACTATGGCTACACCTTC. Translated: CSAAAGTANYGYTF.

The rearrangement links TRBV2 to TRBJ1-2, with TRBD1 matching over 9 bases. Germline V gene lookup returns CDR1 SNHLY and CDR2 FYNNEI. This CDR3 contains 16 residues. With V trimmed by 0 bases and J by 3 bases, 5 bases remained unmatched. CDR3 loop: CASSEAPWTGDYGYTF. Here the CDR3 DNA reads TGTGCCAGCAGTGAAGCGCCTTGGACAGGGGACTATGGCTACACCTTC.

The chain employs TRBV28 and TRBJ2-5, with TRBD2 matching over 8 bases. There are 12 residues in the CDR3. Germline V CDR1 and CDR2: MDHEN, SYDVKM. V lost 9 bases to trimming and J lost 5 bases; unmatched junction nucleotides: 5. CDR3: CASTGGFETQYF. CDR3 in DNA: TGTGCCAGTACGGGGGGGTTCGAGACCCAGTACTTC.

This clonotype has more than one count but fewer than ten. The chain joins TRBV20-1 to TRBJ2-2; D gene uncertain. The length of the CDR3 is 14 residues. V was cut by 3 bases and J by 5 bases, with 13 bases left in between. Germline V gene sequence: CDR1 DFQATT, CDR2 SNEGSKA (reference sequence). CDR3 loop: CSASHLSGTGELFF. The CDR3, as DNA: TGCAGTGCTAGTCACCTCTCCGGGACCGGGGAGCTGTTTTTT.

This clonotype was picked up a small number of times. The chain couples TRBV7-6 to TRBJ2-3, with TRBD2 matching 9 bases. Looked up from germline, CDR1 is SGHVS and CDR2 is FNYEAQ. The V gene end was trimmed by 6 bases and the J gene end by 4 bases; junction bases not matched to a gene: 14. This CDR3 is 17 amino acids long. CDR3 in amino acids: CASSSGLRGRAPDTQYF. The DNA for the CDR3 is TGTGCCAGCAGTAGCGGTTTGCGCGGGAGGGCCCCAGATACGCAGTATTTT.

This clonotype was seen more than once but under ten times. The V call is TRBV7-2, the J call TRBJ2-3; 7 bases fit TRBD1. The germline V gene has CDR1 SGHTA and CDR2 FQGNSA. The CDR3 is 16 residues long. Trimming cost V 3 bases and J 6 bases; bases outside gene matches: 12. The CDR3 DNA reads TGTGCCAGCAGCTTCGACAGGGCGGTTTCATCCGATACGCAGTATTTT. This gives the protein CASSFDRAVSSDTQYF.

This clonotype was recorded a few times. The V and J genes are TRBV7-9 and TRBJ2-3; the D gene is possibly TRBD2 (5 bases). V was trimmed by 5 bases and J by 1 base, leaving 19 bases between them. The V gene's germline CDR1 is SEHNR and CDR2 FQNEAQ (reference sequence). CDR3 length: 17 amino acids. The CDR3 nucleotides are TGTGCCAGCAGCCCTGCGGGTGGTTCACGTGGCACAGATACGCAGTATTTT. This translates into CASSPAGGSRGTDTQYF.

The chain is built from TRBV11-2 and TRBJ1-2; D is undetermined. V was cut by 0 bases and J by 6 bases, with 8 bases left in between. In germline, CDR1 is SGHAT, CDR2 FQNNGV. This CDR3 is 13 amino acids long. This CDR3 is CASSLEVVDGYTF. In DNA, the CDR3 is TGTGCCAGCAGCTTAGAGGTGGTCGATGGCTACACCTTC. The variable domain in full, with the rest retrieved from reference TRBV11-2 and TRBJ1-2, is EAGVAQSPRYKIIEKRQSVAFWCNPISGHATLYWYQQILGQGPKLLIQFQNNGVVDDSQLPKDRFSAERLKGVDSTLKIQPAKLEDSAVYLCASSLEVVDGYTFGSGTRLTVV.

This chain uses TRBV7-2 with TRBJ1-2; tentatively, D is TRBD1 (5 bases). This CDR3 is built from 12 residues. Trimming pared 5 bases from V and 4 bases from J, leaving 8 bases between. Germline CDR1 reads SGHTA; CDR2 reads FQGNSA. The CDR3 here is CASSVDSYGYTF. CDR3 bases: TGTGCCAGCAGCGTTGACAGCTATGGCTACACCTTC. Looking up the rest from reference TRBV7-2 and TRBJ1-2 gives the full variable domain: GAGVSQSPSNKVTEKGKDVELRCDPISGHTALYWYRQSLGQGLEFLIYFQGNSAPDKSGLPSDRFSAERTGGSVSTLTIQRTQQEDSAVYLCASSVDSYGYTFGSGTRLTVV.